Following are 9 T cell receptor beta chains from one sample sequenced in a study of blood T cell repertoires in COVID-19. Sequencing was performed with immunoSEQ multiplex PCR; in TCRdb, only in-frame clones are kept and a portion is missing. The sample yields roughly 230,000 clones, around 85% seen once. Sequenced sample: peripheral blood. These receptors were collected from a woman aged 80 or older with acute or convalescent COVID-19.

CDR3 sequence (DNA): TGTGCCAGCAGCCTAAATACAGGGGGCGAGCAGTACTTC. Translation gives CASSLNTGGEQYF. V usage is TRBV7-8 and J usage is TRBJ2-7, with 8 bases fitting TRBD1. CDR1 SGHVS and CDR2 FQNEAQ come from the germline V gene. Germline trimming cut 5 bases from V and 6 bases from J; bases unmatched to any gene: 6. This CDR3 comprises 13 residues.

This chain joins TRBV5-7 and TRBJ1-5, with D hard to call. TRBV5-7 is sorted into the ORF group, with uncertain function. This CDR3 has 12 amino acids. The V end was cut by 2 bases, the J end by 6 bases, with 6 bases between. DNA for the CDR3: TGTGCCAGCAGCTTCCCCCTTCAGCCCCAGCATTTT. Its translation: CASSFPLQPQHF.

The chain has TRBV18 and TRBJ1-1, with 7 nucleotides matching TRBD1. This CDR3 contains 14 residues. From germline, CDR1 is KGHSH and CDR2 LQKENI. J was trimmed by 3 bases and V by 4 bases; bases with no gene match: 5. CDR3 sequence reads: CASSLGQADTEAFF. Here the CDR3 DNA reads TGTGCCAGCTCACTAGGACAGGCCGACACTGAAGCTTTCTTT.

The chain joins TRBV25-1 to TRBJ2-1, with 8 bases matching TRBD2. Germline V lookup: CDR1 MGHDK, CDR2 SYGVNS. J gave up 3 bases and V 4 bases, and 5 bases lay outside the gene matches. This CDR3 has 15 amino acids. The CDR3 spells CASSAIAGNYNEQFF. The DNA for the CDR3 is TGTGCCAGCAGTGCGATAGCGGGGAACTACAATGAGCAGTTCTTC.

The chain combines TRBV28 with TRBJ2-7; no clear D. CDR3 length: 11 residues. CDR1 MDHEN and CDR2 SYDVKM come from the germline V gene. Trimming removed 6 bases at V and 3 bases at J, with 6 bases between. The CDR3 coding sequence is TGTGCCAGCAGCCTAAACTACGAGCAGTACTTC. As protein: CASSLNYEQYF.

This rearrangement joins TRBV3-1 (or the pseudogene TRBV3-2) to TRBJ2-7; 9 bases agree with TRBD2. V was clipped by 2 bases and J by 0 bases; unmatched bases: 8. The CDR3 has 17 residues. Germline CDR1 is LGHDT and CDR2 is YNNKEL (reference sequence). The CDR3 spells CASSQPLLAGHSYEQYF. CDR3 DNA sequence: TGTGCCAGCAGCCAACCTCTACTAGCGGGCCACTCCTACGAGCAGTACTTC.

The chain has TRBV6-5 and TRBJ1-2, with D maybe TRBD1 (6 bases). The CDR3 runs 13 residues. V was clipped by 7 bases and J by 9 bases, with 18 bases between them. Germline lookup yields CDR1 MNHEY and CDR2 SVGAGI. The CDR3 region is CASMGGQGLSYTF. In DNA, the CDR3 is TGTGCCAGCATGGGGGGGCAGGGGCTGAGCTACACCTTC.

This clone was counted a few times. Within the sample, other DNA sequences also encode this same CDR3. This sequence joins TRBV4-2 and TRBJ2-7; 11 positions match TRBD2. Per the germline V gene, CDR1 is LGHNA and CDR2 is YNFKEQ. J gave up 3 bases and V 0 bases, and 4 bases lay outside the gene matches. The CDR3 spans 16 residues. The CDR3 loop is CASSQDGLAGGYEQYF. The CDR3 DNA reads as TGTGCCAGCAGCCAAGACGGCCTAGCGGGAGGCTACGAGCAGTACTTC.

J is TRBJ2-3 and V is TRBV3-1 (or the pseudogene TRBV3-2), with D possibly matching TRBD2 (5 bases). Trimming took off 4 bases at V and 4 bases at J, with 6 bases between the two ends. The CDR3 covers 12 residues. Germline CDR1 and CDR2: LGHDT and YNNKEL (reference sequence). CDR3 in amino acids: CASSLSADTQYF. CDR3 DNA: TGTGCCAGCAGCCTTAGCGCAGATACGCAGTATTTT.